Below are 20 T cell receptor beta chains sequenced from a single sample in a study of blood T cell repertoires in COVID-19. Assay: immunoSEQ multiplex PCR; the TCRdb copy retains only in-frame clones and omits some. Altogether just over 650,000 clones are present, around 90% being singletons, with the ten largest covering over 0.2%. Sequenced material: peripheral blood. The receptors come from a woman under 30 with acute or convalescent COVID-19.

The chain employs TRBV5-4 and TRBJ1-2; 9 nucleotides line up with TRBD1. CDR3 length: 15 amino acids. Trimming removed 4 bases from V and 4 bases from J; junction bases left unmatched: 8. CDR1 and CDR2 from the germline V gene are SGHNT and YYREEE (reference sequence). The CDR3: CASSPNPTGGYGYTF. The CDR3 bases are TGTGCCAGCAGCCCTAACCCGACAGGGGGCTATGGCTACACCTTC.

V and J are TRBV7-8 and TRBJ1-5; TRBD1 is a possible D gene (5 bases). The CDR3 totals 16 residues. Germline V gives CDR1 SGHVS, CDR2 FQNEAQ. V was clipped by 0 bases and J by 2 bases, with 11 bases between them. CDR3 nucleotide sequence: TGTGCCAGCAGCTTAGCGCGGGGCTCAGGCAATCAGCCCCAGCATTTT. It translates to CASSLARGSGNQPQHF.

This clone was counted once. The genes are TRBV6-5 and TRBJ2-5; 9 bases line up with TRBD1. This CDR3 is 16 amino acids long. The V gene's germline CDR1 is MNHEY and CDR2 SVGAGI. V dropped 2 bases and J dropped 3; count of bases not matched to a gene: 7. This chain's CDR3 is CASSYALGTGKETQYF. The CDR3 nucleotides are TGTGCCAGCAGTTACGCACTTGGGACAGGGAAAGAGACCCAGTACTTC.

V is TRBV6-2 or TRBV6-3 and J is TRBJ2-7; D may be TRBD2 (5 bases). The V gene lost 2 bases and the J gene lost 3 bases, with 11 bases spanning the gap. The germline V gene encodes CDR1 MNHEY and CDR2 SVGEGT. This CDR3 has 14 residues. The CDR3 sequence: CASSYVEGSYEQYF. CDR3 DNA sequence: TGTGCCAGCAGTTACGTTGAAGGGAGCTACGAGCAGTACTTC.

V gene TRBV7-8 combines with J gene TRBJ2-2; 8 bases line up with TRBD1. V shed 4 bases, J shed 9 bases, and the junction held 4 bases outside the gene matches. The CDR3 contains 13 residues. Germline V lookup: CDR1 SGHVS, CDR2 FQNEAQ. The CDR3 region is CASSYQGARELFF. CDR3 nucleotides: TGTGCCAGCAGCTATCAGGGGGCAAGGGAGCTGTTTTTT. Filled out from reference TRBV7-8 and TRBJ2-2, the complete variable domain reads GAGVSQSPRYKVAKRGQDVALRCDPISGHVSLFWYQQALGQGPEFLTYFQNEAQLDKSGLPSDRFFAERPEGSVSTLKIQRTQQEDSAVYLCASSYQGARELFFGEGSRLTVL.

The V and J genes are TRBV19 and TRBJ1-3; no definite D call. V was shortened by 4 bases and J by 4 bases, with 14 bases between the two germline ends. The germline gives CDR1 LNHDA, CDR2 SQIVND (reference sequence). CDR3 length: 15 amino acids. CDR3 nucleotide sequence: TGTGCCAGTAGTACACTCCGGTTACTAGGAAACACCATATATTTT. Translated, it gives CASSTLRLLGNTIYF.

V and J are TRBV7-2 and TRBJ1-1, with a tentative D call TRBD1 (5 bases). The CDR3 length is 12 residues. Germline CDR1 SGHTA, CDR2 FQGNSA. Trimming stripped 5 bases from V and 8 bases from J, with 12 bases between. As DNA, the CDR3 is TGTGCCAGCAGCGCCCGGGGGGAGGAAGCTTTCTTT. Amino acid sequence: CASSARGEEAFF.

In nucleotides, the CDR3 is TGTGCCAGCAGTTACTTGAGCGGGCAAGAGACCCAGTACTTC. It translates to CASSYLSGQETQYF. This chain uses TRBV6-5 with TRBJ2-5, with D possibly matching TRBD2 (6 bases). CDR1 MNHEY and CDR2 SVGAGI come from the germline V gene. There are 14 residues in the CDR3. The ends were cut back, 1 base at V and 2 bases at J, with 8 bases in the middle.

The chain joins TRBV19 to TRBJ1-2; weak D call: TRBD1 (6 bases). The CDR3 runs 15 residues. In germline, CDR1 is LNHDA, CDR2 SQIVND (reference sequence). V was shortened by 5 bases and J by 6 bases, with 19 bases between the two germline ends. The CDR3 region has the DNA TGTGCCAGTAGTCCTCAGGGGAGTGGGATACATGGCTACACCTTC. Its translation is CASSPQGSGIHGYTF.

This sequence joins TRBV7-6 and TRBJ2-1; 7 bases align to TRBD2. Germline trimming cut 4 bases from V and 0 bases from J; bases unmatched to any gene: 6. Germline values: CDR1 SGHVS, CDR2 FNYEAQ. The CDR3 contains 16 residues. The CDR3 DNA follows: TGTGCCAGCAGCTCTTACGGGGGGAACTCCTACAATGAGCAGTTCTTC. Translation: CASSSYGGNSYNEQFF.

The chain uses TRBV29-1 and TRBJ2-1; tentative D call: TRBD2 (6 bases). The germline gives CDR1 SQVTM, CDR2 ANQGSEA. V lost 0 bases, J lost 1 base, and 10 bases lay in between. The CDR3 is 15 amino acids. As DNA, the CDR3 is TGCAGCGTTGAAGAGTGGGGGGAGTCCTACAATGAGCAGTTCTTC. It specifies CSVEEWGESYNEQFF.

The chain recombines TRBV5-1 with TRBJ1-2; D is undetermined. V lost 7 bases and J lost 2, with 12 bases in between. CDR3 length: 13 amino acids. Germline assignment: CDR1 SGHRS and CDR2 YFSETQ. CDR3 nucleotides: TGCGCCAGCGGAATAGACGGGAACTATGGCTACACCTTC. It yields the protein CASGIDGNYGYTF.

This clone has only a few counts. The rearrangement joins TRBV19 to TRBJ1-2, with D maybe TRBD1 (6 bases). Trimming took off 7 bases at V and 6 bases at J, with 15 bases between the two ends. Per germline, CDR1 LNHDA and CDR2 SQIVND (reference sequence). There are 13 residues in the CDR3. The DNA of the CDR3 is TGTGCCAGTACCCGGCCCAGGGGCCATGGCTACACCTTC. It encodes CASTRPRGHGYTF.

CDR3 sequence reads: CASSLRTGGYGYTF. CDR3 coding DNA: TGTGCCAGCAGCTTAAGGACAGGGGGCTATGGCTACACCTTC. The chain has TRBV13 and TRBJ1-2; 10 positions agree with TRBD1. Germline CDR1 reads PRHDT; CDR2 reads FYEKMQ (reference sequence). This CDR3 is 14 amino acids long. V gave up 2 bases and J gave up 4 bases; unmatched junction bases: 1.

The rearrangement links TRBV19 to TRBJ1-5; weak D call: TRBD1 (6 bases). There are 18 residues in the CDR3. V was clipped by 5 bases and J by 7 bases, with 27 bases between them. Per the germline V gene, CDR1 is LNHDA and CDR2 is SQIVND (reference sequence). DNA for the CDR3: TGTGCCAGTAGTTCCGAACCTTTCAGGGGAGGGTTAGAGCAGCCCCAGCATTTT. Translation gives CASSSEPFRGGLEQPQHF. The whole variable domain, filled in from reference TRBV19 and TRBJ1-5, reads DGGITQSPKYLFRKEGQNVTLSCEQNLNHDAMYWYRQDPGQGLRLIYYSQIVNDFQKGDIAEGYSVSREKKESFPLTVTSAQKNPTAFYLCASSSEPFRGGLEQPQHFGDGTRLSIL.

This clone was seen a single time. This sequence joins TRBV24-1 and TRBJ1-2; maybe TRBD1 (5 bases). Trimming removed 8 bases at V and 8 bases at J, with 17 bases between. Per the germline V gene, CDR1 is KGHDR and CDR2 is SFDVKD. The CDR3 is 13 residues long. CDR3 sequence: CATMGGEGLGYTF. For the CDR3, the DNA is TGTGCCACCATGGGAGGGGAGGGGCTCGGCTACACCTTC.

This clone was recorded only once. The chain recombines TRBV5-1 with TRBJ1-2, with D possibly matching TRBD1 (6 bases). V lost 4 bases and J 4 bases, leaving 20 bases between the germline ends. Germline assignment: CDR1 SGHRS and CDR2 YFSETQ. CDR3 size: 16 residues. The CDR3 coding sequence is TGCGCCAGCAGCATAAATAGGGACACGAGCCTCTATGGCTACACCTTC. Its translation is CASSINRDTSLYGYTF.

The DNA for the CDR3 is TGCGCCAGCAGCTTGGATGGCGGGGGGTTTACCGGGGAGCTGTTTTTT. Amino acid sequence: CASSLDGGGFTGELFF. The V call is TRBV5-1, the J call TRBJ2-2; 8 nucleotides agree with TRBD2. The CDR3 contains 16 residues. Germline values: CDR1 SGHRS, CDR2 YFSETQ. V gave up 0 bases and J gave up 5 bases; unmatched junction bases: 6.

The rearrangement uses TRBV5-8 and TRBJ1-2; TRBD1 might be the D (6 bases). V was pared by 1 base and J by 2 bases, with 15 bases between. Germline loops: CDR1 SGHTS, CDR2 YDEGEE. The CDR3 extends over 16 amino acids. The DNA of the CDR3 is TGTGCCAGCAGCTTGTCTACAAGGGGGATAAACTATGGCTACACCTTC. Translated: CASSLSTRGINYGYTF.

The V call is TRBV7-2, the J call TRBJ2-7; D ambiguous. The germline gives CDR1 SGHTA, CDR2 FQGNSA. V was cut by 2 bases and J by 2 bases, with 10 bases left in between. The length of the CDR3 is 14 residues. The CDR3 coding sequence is TGTGCCAGCAGCTTATTCTCTACTGCCTACGAGCAGTACTTC. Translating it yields CASSLFSTAYEQYF.